This is a list of T cell receptor beta chains from one sample in a study of T-cell memory formation after mild COVID-19. TCRdb recomputed calls from the 5' RACE reads with MiXCR, one row per CDR3 protein. The sample yields tens of thousands of distinct CDR3 sequences, approximately 12% seen once. Specimen: PBMCs or a T cell subset sorted from them (not recorded which). Receptor source: a man aged 18 to 30 who had mild COVID-19 (a few samples of this study predate the infection). Cell type and time point are not known. Both conserved end residues are part of each CDR3.

V gene | CDR3 protein
TRBV6-5 | CASSYGGTGSYEQYF
TRBV15 | CATSRDSPGLNQPQHF
TRBV7-2 | CASSLMNEQFF
TRBV7-9 | CASSYRFYSGNTIYF
TRBV6-2/TRBV6-3 | CASSYSNWSKNIQYF
TRBV29-1 | CSVRRNSYEQYF
TRBV9 | CASSVPKLGGKDTQYF
TRBV9 | CASSVGYRSTDTQYF
TRBV3-1 | CASSQEILADTQYF
TRBV5-1 | CASSPGLAADTQYF
TRBV10-3 | CAISRQGSGNTIYF
TRBV4-2 | CASSQGTGEAEKLFF
TRBV20-1 | CSAPSLGSYEQYF